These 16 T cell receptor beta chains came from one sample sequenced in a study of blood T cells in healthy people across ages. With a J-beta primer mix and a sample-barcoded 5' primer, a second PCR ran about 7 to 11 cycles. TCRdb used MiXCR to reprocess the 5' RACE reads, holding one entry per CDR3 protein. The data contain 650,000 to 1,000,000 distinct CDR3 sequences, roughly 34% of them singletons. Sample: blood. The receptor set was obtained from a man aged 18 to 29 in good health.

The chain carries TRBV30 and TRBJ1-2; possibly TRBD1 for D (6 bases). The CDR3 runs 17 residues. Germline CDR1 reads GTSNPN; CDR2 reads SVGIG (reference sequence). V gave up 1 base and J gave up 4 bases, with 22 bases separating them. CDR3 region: CAWSAPSRTAGAYGYTF. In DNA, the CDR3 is TGTGCCTGGAGTGCACCCAGCAGGACGGCAGGGGCCTATGGCTACACCTTC.

CDR3 residues: CASSTTRYGYTF. CDR3 nucleotide sequence: TGTGCCAGCAGCACGACACGTTATGGCTACACCTTC. This sequence joins TRBV21-1 and TRBJ1-2. TRBV21-1 is recorded as a pseudogene. The length of the CDR3 is 12 residues.

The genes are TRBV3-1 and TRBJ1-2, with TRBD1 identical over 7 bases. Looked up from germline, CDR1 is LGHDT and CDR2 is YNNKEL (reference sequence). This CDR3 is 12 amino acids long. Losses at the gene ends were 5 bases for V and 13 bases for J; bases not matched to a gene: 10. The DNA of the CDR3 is TGTGCCAGCAGCGGGGGGACAGACGCAGGCACCTTC. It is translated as CASSGGTDAGTF.

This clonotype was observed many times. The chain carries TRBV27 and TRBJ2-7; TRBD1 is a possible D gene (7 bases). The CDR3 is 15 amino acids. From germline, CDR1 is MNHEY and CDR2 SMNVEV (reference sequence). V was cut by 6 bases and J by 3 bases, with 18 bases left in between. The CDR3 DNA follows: TGTGCCAGCAGCTCCCGGGGGACAGATTTCTACGAGCAGTACTTC. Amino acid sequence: CASSSRGTDFYEQYF.

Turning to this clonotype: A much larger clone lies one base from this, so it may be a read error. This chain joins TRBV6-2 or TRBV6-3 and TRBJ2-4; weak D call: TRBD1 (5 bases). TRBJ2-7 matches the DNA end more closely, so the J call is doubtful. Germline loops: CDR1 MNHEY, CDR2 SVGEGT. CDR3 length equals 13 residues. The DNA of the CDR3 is TGTGCCAGCAGTTTCAGGGCCTCCTGCGAGCAGTACTTC. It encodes CASSFRASCEQYF.

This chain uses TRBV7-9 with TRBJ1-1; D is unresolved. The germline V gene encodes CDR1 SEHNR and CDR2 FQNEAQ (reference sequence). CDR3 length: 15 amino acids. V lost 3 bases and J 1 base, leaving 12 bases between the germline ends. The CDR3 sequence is CASSFPPWENTEAFF. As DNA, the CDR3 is TGTGCCAGCAGCTTCCCCCCCTGGGAGAACACTGAAGCTTTCTTT.

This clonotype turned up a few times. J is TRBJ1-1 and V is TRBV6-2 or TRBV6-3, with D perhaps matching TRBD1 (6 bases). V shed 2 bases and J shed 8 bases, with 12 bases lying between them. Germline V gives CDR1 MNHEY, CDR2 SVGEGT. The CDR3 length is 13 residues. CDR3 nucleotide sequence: TGTGCCAGCAGTTACATCGGTCAGGGGGAAGCTTTCTTT. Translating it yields CASSYIGQGEAFF.

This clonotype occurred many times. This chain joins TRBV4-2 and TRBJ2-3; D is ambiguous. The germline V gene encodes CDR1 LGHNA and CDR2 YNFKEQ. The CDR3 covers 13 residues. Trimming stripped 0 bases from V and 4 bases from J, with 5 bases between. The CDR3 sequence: CASSQESADTQYF. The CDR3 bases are TGTGCCAGCAGCCAAGAATCGGCAGATACGCAGTATTTT.

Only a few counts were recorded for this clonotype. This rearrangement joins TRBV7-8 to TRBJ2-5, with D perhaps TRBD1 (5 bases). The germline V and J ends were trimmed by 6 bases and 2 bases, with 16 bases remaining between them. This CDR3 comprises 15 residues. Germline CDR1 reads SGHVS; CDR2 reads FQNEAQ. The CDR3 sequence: CASSSGSGGQETQYF. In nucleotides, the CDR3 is TGTGCCAGCAGTTCAGGGTCGGGTGGGCAAGAGACCCAGTACTTC.

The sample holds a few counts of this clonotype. CDR3 loop: CATSDSGTGGGLGGYTF. The CDR3, as DNA: TGTGCCACCTCCGACTCCGGGACAGGGGGCGGTCTGGGAGGCTACACCTTC. The genes are TRBV25-1 and TRBJ1-2; 12 bases match TRBD1. The V gene's germline CDR1 is MGHDK and CDR2 SYGVNS. CDR3 length: 17 amino acids. The trim removed 10 bases at V and 8 bases at J, leaving 20 bases unmatched.

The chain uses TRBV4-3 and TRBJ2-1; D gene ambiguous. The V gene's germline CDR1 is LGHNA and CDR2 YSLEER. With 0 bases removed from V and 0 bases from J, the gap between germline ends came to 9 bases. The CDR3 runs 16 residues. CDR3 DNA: TGCGCCAGCAGCCAAGAGTTGGTTAACTCCTACAATGAGCAGTTCTTC. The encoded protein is CASSQELVNSYNEQFF.

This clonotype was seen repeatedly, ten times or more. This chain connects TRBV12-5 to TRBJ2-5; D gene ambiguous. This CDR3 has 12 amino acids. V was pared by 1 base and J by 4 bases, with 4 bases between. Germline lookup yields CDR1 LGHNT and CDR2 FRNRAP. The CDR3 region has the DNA TGTGCTAGTGGTTTGGACAGAGAGACCCAGTACTTC. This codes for CASGLDRETQYF.

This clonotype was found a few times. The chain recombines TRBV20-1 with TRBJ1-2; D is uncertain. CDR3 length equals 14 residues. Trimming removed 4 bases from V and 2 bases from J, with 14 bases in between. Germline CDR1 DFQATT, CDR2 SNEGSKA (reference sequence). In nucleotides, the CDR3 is TGCAGTGCTACTGGCGGGGAGACCAACTATGGCTACACCTTC. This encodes CSATGGETNYGYTF.

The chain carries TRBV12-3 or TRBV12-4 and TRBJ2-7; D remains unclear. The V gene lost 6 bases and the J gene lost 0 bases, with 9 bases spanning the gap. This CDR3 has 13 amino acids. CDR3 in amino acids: CASSPDNSYEQYF. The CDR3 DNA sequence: TGTGCCAGCAGCCCCGACAACTCCTACGAGCAGTACTTC.

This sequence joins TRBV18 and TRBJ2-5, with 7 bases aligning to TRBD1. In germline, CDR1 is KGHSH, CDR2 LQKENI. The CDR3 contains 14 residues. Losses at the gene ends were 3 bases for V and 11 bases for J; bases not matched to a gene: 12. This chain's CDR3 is CASSPWTGTNEQYF. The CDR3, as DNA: TGTGCCAGCTCACCTTGGACAGGAACTAATGAGCAGTACTTC.

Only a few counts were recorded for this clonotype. This chain's CDR3 is CASSQETSGGAYEQYF. CDR3 bases: TGCGCCAGCAGCCAAGAGACTAGCGGGGGAGCTTACGAGCAGTACTTC. The rearrangement links TRBV4-1 to TRBJ2-7; 12 bases agree with TRBD2. The CDR3 is 16 amino acids. J gave up 4 bases and V 0 bases, and 4 bases lay outside the gene matches. The germline V gene has CDR1 MGHRA and CDR2 YSYEKL.